The 4 T cell receptor beta chains presented below share a single source sample, sequenced in a study of beta chain features in type 1 diabetes. Expressed TCRB transcripts were sequenced because the isolated RNA had all been reverse transcribed beforehand. Produced via immunoSEQ multiplex PCR; TCRdb's table is partial and in-frame only. Of about 140,000 clones listed, about 9.7% are singletons. The sample was central memory CD4+ T cells from blood. The source of these receptors is a woman between 40 and 55 years old in good health.

This clone turned up a few times. CDR3 region: CASTACNEAFF. CDR3 sequence (DNA): TGTGCCAGCACCGCGTGTAATGAAGCTTTCTTT. J is TRBJ1-1 and V is TRBV21-1. TRBV21-1 is deemed a pseudogene. The CDR3 length is 11 residues.

The chain combines TRBV6-5 with TRBJ1-2; the match to TRBD1 covers 7 bases. V trimming: 7 bases; J trimming: 4 bases; junction bases outside the gene matches: 6. There are 13 residues in the CDR3. CDR1 is MNHEY and CDR2 is SVGAGI in the germline V gene. CDR3 sequence reads: CASTDRVGYGYTF. CDR3 coding DNA: TGTGCCAGCACTGACAGGGTGGGCTATGGCTACACCTTC.

This clone was seen a handful of times. The chain joins TRBV6-1 to TRBJ2-1, with 10 bases identical to TRBD2. Germline V lookup: CDR1 MNHNS, CDR2 SASEGT. There are 15 residues in the CDR3. V was clipped by 5 bases and J by 3 bases; unmatched bases: 4. The CDR3 bases are TGTGCCAGCAGTACCACTAGCGGGGTCTACAATGAGCAGTTCTTC. It specifies CASSTTSGVYNEQFF.

The chain is built from TRBV14 and TRBJ2-7; 9 nucleotides align to TRBD1. CDR1 is SGHDN, CDR2 FVKESK, per germline. Trimming removed 4 bases from V and 5 bases from J; junction bases left unmatched: 15. CDR3 length: 17 residues. This chain's CDR3 is CASSRTLPGTGFDEQYF. The DNA of the CDR3 is TGTGCCAGCAGCCGGACCTTACCGGGGACAGGGTTCGACGAGCAGTACTTC.